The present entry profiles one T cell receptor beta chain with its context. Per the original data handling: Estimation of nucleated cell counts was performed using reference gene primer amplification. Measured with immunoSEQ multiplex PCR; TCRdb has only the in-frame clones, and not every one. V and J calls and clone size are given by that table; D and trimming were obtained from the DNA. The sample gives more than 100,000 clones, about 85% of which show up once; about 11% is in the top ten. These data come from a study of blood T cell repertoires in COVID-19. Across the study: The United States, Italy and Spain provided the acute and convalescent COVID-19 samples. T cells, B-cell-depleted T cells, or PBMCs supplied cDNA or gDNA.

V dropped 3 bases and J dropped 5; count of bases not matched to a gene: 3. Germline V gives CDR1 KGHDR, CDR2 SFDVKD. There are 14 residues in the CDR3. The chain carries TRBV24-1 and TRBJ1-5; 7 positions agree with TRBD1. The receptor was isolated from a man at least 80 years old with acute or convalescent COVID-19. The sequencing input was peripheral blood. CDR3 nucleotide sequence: TGTGCCACCAGTGATGCCGGACAGGATCAGCCCCAGCATTTT. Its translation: CATSDAGQDQPQHF.